The sample holds one count of the clone carrying this T cell receptor (beta chain). Its antigen is not known. Libraries were made from TCR beta cDNA, and they carried unique molecular identifiers. When roughly 0.85 to 11 million T cells were used, they gave a few hundred thousand cDNA molecules. In TCRdb, the PCR reads were re-called with MiXCR into one record per CDR3 protein. The sample records hundreds of thousands of distinct CDR3 sequences, 55% to 60% being singletons. This sample was taken from a study of post-analysis software for immune sequencing data. Study overall: Included courses were relapsing-remitting and secondary progressive multiple sclerosis; progressive-relapsing multiple sclerosis was also included.

CDR3 length: 14 amino acids. CDR1 and CDR2 from the germline V gene are SGHTA and FQGNSA. The V end lost 6 bases, the J end lost 7 bases, and 16 bases lay between the germline ends. Broader study findings: With TRBV5-6, TRBV5-1 and TRBV20-1 included, about five TRBV segments were more frequent in patients than in controls. Controls showed significantly higher normalized Chao1 diversity than did multiple sclerosis patients. Co-batched samples clustered tightly together by F measure.

The sequenced sample consisted of blood. The clonotype originates from a girl aged 2 to 9 with multiple sclerosis. The rearrangement joins TRBV7-2 to TRBJ2-1, with D possibly TRBD1 on 6 matching bases. The DNA for the CDR3 is TGTGCCAGCAGGCTAAGGAGAGGGGGTAATGAGCAGTTCTTC. Its protein product is CASRLRRGGNEQFF.